The following is a T cell receptor (beta chain) sequence with its context. It has no known antigen specificity. No much larger clone exists at a distance of one base, and base qualities are not known. CDR1 and CDR2 (MDHEN, SYDVKM) derive from the germline V gene. The CDR3 starts with the cysteine, ends with the phenylalanine, and has 11 residues. Just the 33-base CDR3 DNA is kept, in frame starting at base 1. The sample originates from a study of cytomegalovirus exposure and HLA in healthy donors (TCRdb year 2017). In terms of the full investigation: An earlier analysis of 587 of the donors reported 276 Gb of sequence data and 95 million to 140 million unique TCR beta sequences obtained from about 179 million T cells. An early release covering roughly 640 HLA-typed donors comprised approximately 290 gigabases of sequencing data and 85 million or so unique TCR sequences. Among the roughly 390 genotyped donors, approximately 81% belonged to the genetic ancestry cluster associated with self-reported Caucasian donors. The aim of the study was to test whether cataloging public T cell receptors could identify signatures of past pathogen exposure. The T cell repertoires of about 700 subjects were profiled by immunosequencing and related to cytomegalovirus serostatus. In addition to the first cohort of 650 to 800 subjects, a separate validation cohort of 120 different subjects was used. To predict cytomegalovirus infection status, the study combined high-throughput TCR immunosequencing, statistical association of individual TCRs with disease status, and machine learning. In a later analysis, previously published TCR beta repertoires from hundreds of donors were re-analyzed and high-resolution HLA genotyping was added so that TCR occurrence patterns could be studied. Rather than drawing on any new phenotypic data, the later analysis identified candidate immune exposures from TCR beta sequences and the way those sequences occurred across donors. An earlier analysis of 587 of the donors used high-throughput TCR beta sequencing to judge whether each TCR beta V gene segment behaved as functional or pseudogenic. Alongside the repertoire data, information on donor age, sex, ethnicity and CMV serostatus was compiled. Genome-wide SNP genotypes for about 60% of the 666 donors were used in a later genetic analysis, which treated that subset as a discovery cohort. Every discovery cohort repertoire had been produced on one sequencing platform. Both class I and class II loci were covered by HLA typing, at four-digit resolution. Typing coverage differed by locus: A, B, C, DRB1 and DQB1 were typed in roughly 620-630 donors, DQA1 in roughly 500, DPA1 in some 600, and DPB1 in just under 490. Four or five DR-DQ haplotypes were handled as single units for association and clustering, since linkage in the cohort was strong. On average, around 240,000 unique TCR beta nucleotide sequences were sequenced per donor among a few hundred genotyped donors of the cohort, with 15% to 20% of those sequences being non-productive.

Findings and caveats that apply to the study as a whole: In vitro tests confirmed that a few of the cytomegalovirus-associated TCR beta chains recognize cytomegalovirus antigens. When HLA alleles, especially DR and DQ, strongly co-occurred, attributing TCR associations to individual alleles was difficult. Most CMV-associated TCR beta chains appeared to be HLA-restricted in a later analysis, and the HLA associations seemed to be driven largely by CMV exposure. The authors suggested that the approach could potentially be generalized to other disease states and immunological phenotypes. In a later genetic analysis, a missense DCLRE1C variant was associated with V-gene and J-gene trimming of TCR beta chains, and the association was replicated in an independent cohort. Most TCR sequences were observed very rarely across donors, whereas some public TCRs were present in many individuals. In both the original and validation cohorts, the classifier was reported to diagnose cytomegalovirus status with high specificity and sensitivity. The study listed 150 to 200 TCR beta chains as associated with cytomegalovirus. Only TCR beta chains were sequenced in this cohort, and the absence of alpha or paired-chain data limited detectable features. CMV serostatus was the only immune exposure information available for the cohort. An earlier analysis of 587 of the donors showed that most TCR beta V segments appeared in productive rearrangements either about 87% or about 30% of the time, which broadly matched IMGT annotations. In a later analysis, several top co-occurrence clusters were reported to appear linked to parvovirus B19, influenza, CMV and Epstein-Barr virus. In a later analysis, HLA-associated TCR beta chains showed more clonal expansion and lower generation probabilities than non-associated chains that were equally common. A further reported finding was that TCR beta sequences accurately predicted the HLA-A and HLA-B alleles for most subjects in the first cohort. A later genetic analysis reported fewer N-insertions in productive TCRs among donors in an Asian-associated ancestry cluster than the approximately 700-donor mean. A cluster of highly shared sequence variants was judged likely to be a technical artifact of the sequencing pipeline. HLA typing was unavailable for some donors at each locus, so association tests used only the typed subset. Because the 87-base-pair reads could not distinguish some IMGT-functional V segments, including TRBV6-2 and TRBV6-3, those segments were excluded. Fewer than 20 rarely observed V segments, including chromosome 9 orphons, were excluded from the earlier analysis of several hundred of the donors because counts were too low. In a later analysis, the rate of TCR association differed among HLA loci, with DRB1 alleles having the most associated TCRs and HLA-C alleles having the fewest. The presence/absence analyses assumed that sequencing depth was roughly uniform across donors, and that assumption may not be true. In a later analysis, around 15,000 TCR beta sequences were associated with specific HLA alleles at a false discovery rate of 0.05. Correlated functional status among segregating V segments might reflect linkage disequilibrium, but an unknown experimental factor could not be ruled out.

In total, approximately 700 healthy bone marrow donors made up the cohort. At the time of sampling, every cohort member was nominally healthy, though immune exposures that went unrecorded were likely present. The donor was CMV seronegative and belonged to the group of 320 or so seronegative cohort members. A peripheral blood sample was provided by each donor, and peripheral blood mononuclear cells were used for TCR beta sequencing. Genomic DNA was extracted from the blood cell samples with the Qiagen DNeasy Blood Extraction Kit. Libraries were prepared through the immunoSEQ multiplex PCR assay. For the multiplex PCR, a mixture combining 60 forward primers for TCR Vbeta segments and 13 reverse primers for TCR Jbeta segments was used. The CDR3 region of rearranged TCR beta genes was amplified from genomic DNA with a multiplex PCR assay. Amplified TCR beta libraries were sequenced as 87-base-pair reads on the Illumina HiSeq System. The authors' analysis ran thus. A later analysis tallied roughly 78 million unique TCR beta chains across the roughly 610 repertoires, and approximately 11 million of those chains were shared by two or more donors. Raw reads were error-corrected and collapsed into unique sequences by a nearest-neighbor algorithm in which closely related sequences were merged to remove PCR and sequencing errors. CDR3 sequences were aligned to IMGT reference sequences to assign V, D and J gene segments. For a sequence to be retained, at least a six-nucleotide match to both a V gene segment and a J gene segment was required. A rearrangement counted as productive if the CDR3 had no stop codons and remained in frame with V and J, and every other rearrangement counted as non-productive. CDR3 was defined by IMGT convention, running from the second conserved V-encoded cysteine to the conserved J-encoded phenylalanine. Sequences without an unambiguous match to a single V gene segment were excluded from the earlier analysis of several hundred of the donors. In an earlier analysis of 587 of the donors, V segments were called functional above 56.7% productive rearrangements and were called segregating when the between-donor standard deviation exceeded 5%. A statistical classification framework was developed to diagnose cytomegalovirus status using the catalog of TCR beta chain sequences. In a later analysis, TCR nucleotide sequences were compared against IMGT/GENE-DB human TR gene sequences so that V and J genes could be assigned. In a later analysis, CDR3 sequences and most-parsimonious VDJ recombination scenarios were assigned using the TCRdist pipeline. In a later analysis, every TCR beta chain was defined by the combination of its CDR3 amino acid sequence and its V-gene family, and reads without a unique V-gene family were dropped. A later analysis removed 592 highly shared, low-generation-probability nucleotide sequences to deal with suspected cross-contamination and a sequencing artifact. In a later analysis, a clonal expansion index was calculated for each public chain from normalized within-repertoire ranks of inferred template counts. Generation probabilities in a later analysis came from a VDJ recombination model fitted to out-of-frame rearrangements, and those results were checked against IGoR. In a later analysis, TCR-TCR, TCR-HLA and TCR-CMV co-occurrence was scored with hypergeometric tests, and a repertoire-size bias correction was applied to TCR pairs. A later analysis estimated false discovery rates by permuting HLA or CMV assignments 20 times. In a later analysis, co-occurring TCRs were grouped using DBSCAN, and TCRdist sequence similarity was added for clustering within HLA-allele-positive subsets. For co-occurrence clustering, repertoires with fewer than 30,000 or more than 120,000 public chains were excluded, along with roughly five repertoires with anomalous nucleotide sharing. TCRdb obtained this table from immuneACCESS and retained in-frame rearrangements with V and J assigned. These tables miss some clones; where compared with another copy, unresolved V genes account for less than half of the shortfall, and the remainder is unexplained. Clone size and the V and J calls come from that table; the DNA yielded D and trimming. The sample data list 100,000 to 150,000 clones, and roughly 76% of these were observed just once. Of the sample, 2.5% to 3.5% falls within the top ten clones.

Sequences were obtained from PBMCs. The chain is assembled from TRBV28 and TRBJ2-5; no D gene is confidently identified. The end of the DNA fits TRBJ2-7 better, so the J call may be wrong. This receptor was obtained from a woman aged 45-59 years in good health and CMV-seronegative. The DNA is as follows: TGTGCCAGCATTTCGGACTACGAGCAGTACTTC. This codes for CASISDYEQYF.